One sample yielded the 22 T cell receptor beta chains listed below, sequenced in a study of blood T cell repertoires in COVID-19. The data were produced by immunoSEQ multiplex PCR, yet TCRdb's version contains in-frame clones alone and is incomplete. Among approximately 220,000 clones listed, 86% were seen once. The material sequenced was peripheral blood. The receptors here all came from a woman between 50 and 59 years old with acute or convalescent COVID-19.

This clone was seen only a few times. The rearrangement joins TRBV4-3 to TRBJ2-1; D is undetermined. There are 14 residues in the CDR3. Germline CDR1 LGHNA, CDR2 YSLEER. V was trimmed by 1 base and J by 5 bases, leaving 9 bases between them. In DNA, the CDR3 is TGCGCCAGCAGCCAAGTTGGCCCCAACAATGAGCAGTTCTTC. Its translation: CASSQVGPNNEQFF.

This clone came up once. The V gene is TRBV19, the J gene TRBJ1-2, with TRBD1 matching 12 bases. The CDR3 sequence is 14 residues long. J gave up 4 bases and V 4 bases, and 1 base lay outside the gene matches. The germline CDR1 and CDR2 sequences are LNHDA and SQIVND (reference sequence). The DNA for the CDR3 is TGTGCCAGTAGTACGGGACAGGGGGCCTATGGCTACACCTTC. As protein: CASSTGQGAYGYTF.

The V gene is TRBV29-1, the J gene TRBJ2-6; a weak D match, TRBD2 (6 bases). Germline assignment: CDR1 SQVTM and CDR2 ANQGSEA. This CDR3 is 16 amino acids long. With 4 bases removed from V and 2 bases from J, the gap between germline ends came to 15 bases. The CDR3 region has the DNA TGCAGCGTTGTAGCGGCAGGGAGGACTGGGGCCAACGTCCTGACTTTC. It specifies CSVVAAGRTGANVLTF.

The genes are TRBV11-3 and TRBJ2-2, with TRBD1 identical over 7 bases. Germline loops: CDR1 SGHNT, CDR2 YENEEA. With V trimmed by 5 bases and J by 6 bases, 9 bases remained unmatched. This CDR3 is built from 15 residues. The CDR3 protein is CASSIPTGVPGELFF. The CDR3 DNA reads TGTGCCAGCAGCATACCCACAGGGGTTCCCGGGGAGCTGTTTTTT. The full variable domain, completed using reference TRBV11-3 and TRBJ2-2, is EAGVVQSPRYKIIEKKQPVAFWCNPISGHNTLYWYLQNLGQGPELLIRYENEEAVDDSQLPKDRFSAERLKGVDSTLKIQPAELGDSAVYLCASSIPTGVPGELFFGEGSRLTVL.

The chain uses TRBV7-9 and TRBJ1-4, with D possibly being TRBD1 (6 bases). V lost 0 bases and J 4 bases, leaving 15 bases between the germline ends. Germline V gene data show CDR1 as SEHNR and CDR2 as FQNEAQ (reference sequence). The CDR3 has 17 residues. This chain's CDR3 is CASSLAVSAGDNEKLFF. For the CDR3, the DNA is TGTGCCAGCAGCTTAGCGGTTTCGGCAGGGGATAATGAAAAACTGTTTTTT.

The V gene is TRBV24-1, the J gene TRBJ1-2, with a tentative D call TRBD1 (5 bases). CDR1 and CDR2 from the germline V gene are KGHDR and SFDVKD. CDR3 size: 13 residues. The ends were cut back, 0 bases at V and 8 bases at J, with 9 bases in the middle. CDR3 region: CATSDLGARGYTF. The CDR3 DNA is TGTGCCACCAGTGATTTGGGGGCGAGGGGCTACACCTTC.

The chain joins TRBV11-3 to TRBJ2-5; possible D gene TRBD1, 5 bases. Germline CDR1 is SGHNT and CDR2 is YENEEA. The CDR3 covers 13 residues. Trimming removed 7 bases at V and 2 bases at J, with 11 bases between. CDR3 loop: CASTTEKQETQYF. In DNA, the CDR3 is TGTGCCAGCACGACAGAGAAACAAGAGACCCAGTACTTC.

The V and J genes are TRBV11-3 and TRBJ2-1, with 7 bases identical to TRBD2. V lost 1 base to trimming and J lost 7 bases; unmatched junction nucleotides: 13. Looked up from germline, CDR1 is SGHNT and CDR2 is YENEEA. This CDR3 is 17 amino acids long. The CDR3 spells CASSLGALAGLRNEQFF. Written as DNA, the CDR3 is TGTGCCAGCAGCTTAGGTGCTCTTGCGGGACTAAGGAATGAGCAGTTCTTC.

The chain has TRBV3-1 (or the pseudogene TRBV3-2) and TRBJ1-2, with D perhaps matching TRBD1 (6 bases). CDR1 and CDR2 from the germline V gene are LGHDT and YNNKEL (reference sequence). This CDR3 is 14 amino acids long. V dropped 4 bases and J dropped 0 bases, with 9 bases sitting between them. This CDR3 is CASSPGQTNYGYTF. CDR3 DNA sequence: TGTGCCAGCAGCCCTGGACAGACTAACTATGGCTACACCTTC.

This chain joins TRBV6-5 and TRBJ1-4; maybe TRBD1 (5 bases). This CDR3 comprises 14 residues. The V end was cut by 7 bases, the J end by 3 bases, with 12 bases between. Germline values: CDR1 MNHEY, CDR2 SVGAGI. The CDR3 sequence: CASIGGGANEKLFF. The CDR3 DNA is TGTGCCAGCATCGGGGGGGGAGCTAATGAAAAACTGTTTTTT.

This clone was picked up a small number of times. The CDR3 here is CASRDNRVGYGYTF. The CDR3 bases are TGTGCCAGTAGGGACAACAGGGTAGGGTATGGCTACACCTTC. The V call is TRBV19, the J call TRBJ1-2, with TRBD1 as a possible D gene (6 bases). Per the germline V gene, CDR1 is LNHDA and CDR2 is SQIVND (reference sequence). Trimming stripped 6 bases from V and 5 bases from J, with 16 bases between. The CDR3 loop spans 14 amino acids.

The chain carries TRBV7-9 and TRBJ1-2; TRBD1 agrees at 7 bases. The germline V gene encodes CDR1 SEHNR and CDR2 FQNEAQ (reference sequence). This CDR3 spans 14 amino acids. The junction had 1 base not matched to a gene; V was cut back by 1 base and J by 2 bases. The CDR3 spells CASSLGGQNYGYTF. DNA of the CDR3: TGTGCCAGCAGCTTAGGGGGACAGAACTATGGCTACACCTTC.

The rearrangement links TRBV10-3 to TRBJ1-5; D gene ambiguous. This CDR3 is 17 amino acids long. Trimming shortened V by 2 bases and J by 1 base, and 15 bases separated the two germline ends. Looked up from germline, CDR1 is ENHRY and CDR2 is SYGVKD. The CDR3 DNA sequence: TGTGCCATCAGTGAGCCATGGCTTGGCAGGAGCAATCAGCCCCAGCATTTT. Translation gives CAISEPWLGRSNQPQHF.

The V call is TRBV5-1, the J call TRBJ2-2; 7 positions match TRBD2. The germline V gene encodes CDR1 SGHRS and CDR2 YFSETQ. The CDR3 length is 15 residues. Trimming removed 4 bases from V and 2 bases from J; junction bases left unmatched: 5. The CDR3 DNA sequence: TGCGCCAGCAGCGCCGGACTAGAAAACACCGGGGAGCTGTTTTTT. Translation gives CASSAGLENTGELFF.

The CDR3 spells CASSILAASTDTQYF. Written as DNA, the CDR3 is TGTGCCAGTAGTATACTAGCGGCAAGCACAGATACGCAGTATTTT. The chain couples TRBV19 to TRBJ2-3, with 7 bases lining up with TRBD2. J gave up 0 bases and V 2 bases, and 2 bases lay outside the gene matches. The CDR3 consists of 15 residues. Germline CDR1 LNHDA, CDR2 SQIVND (reference sequence).

This rearrangement joins TRBV11-2 to TRBJ1-6; perhaps TRBD1 as D (5 bases). The V end lost 2 bases, the J end lost 0 bases, and 14 bases lay between the germline ends. The CDR3 is 18 residues long. Germline V gene data show CDR1 as SGHAT and CDR2 as FQNNGV. The CDR3 spells CASSLYGAGTSYNSPLHF. DNA of the CDR3: TGTGCCAGCAGCTTATATGGGGCGGGAACCTCCTATAATTCACCCCTCCACTTT.

The chain couples TRBV19 to TRBJ1-3; no firm D call. The V end lost 4 bases, the J end lost 4 bases, and 11 bases lay between the germline ends. Germline V gene sequence: CDR1 LNHDA, CDR2 SQIVND (reference sequence). CDR3 size: 14 residues. Here the CDR3 reads CASSRSRWGNTIYF. CDR3 nucleotides: TGTGCCAGTAGTAGGTCCAGGTGGGGAAACACCATATATTTT.

The V gene is TRBV3-1 (or the pseudogene TRBV3-2), the J gene TRBJ2-1; D call uncertain. This CDR3 has 16 residues. V lost 4 bases and J 3 bases, leaving 16 bases between the germline ends. Germline V CDR1 and CDR2: LGHDT, YNNKEL (reference sequence). The CDR3 reads CASSPSIPYSYNEQFF. As DNA, the CDR3 is TGTGCCAGCAGCCCCTCGATCCCTTATAGCTACAATGAGCAGTTCTTC.

This clone was detected only a few times. The chain employs TRBV2 and TRBJ2-7; 8 nucleotides agree with TRBD1. The germline V gene has CDR1 SNHLY and CDR2 FYNNEI. This CDR3 spans 14 amino acids. Trimming at V came to 7 bases and at J to 5 bases, leaving 10 bases not matched to a gene. Here the CDR3 reads CASKGAGGGDEQYF. The CDR3, as DNA: TGTGCCAGCAAGGGAGCAGGGGGCGGGGACGAGCAGTACTTC.

This chain uses TRBV11-2 with TRBJ1-3; D call uncertain. The CDR3 is made up of 14 amino acids. Trimming left V 2 bases short and J 0 bases short, with 5 bases between. Looked up from germline, CDR1 is SGHAT and CDR2 is FQNNGV. CDR3 amino acids: CASSLMSSGNTIYF. CDR3 nucleotides: TGTGCCAGCAGCTTAATGAGCTCTGGAAACACCATATATTTT. Combining the CDR3 with reference TRBV11-2 and TRBJ1-3 gives the whole variable domain EAGVAQSPRYKIIEKRQSVAFWCNPISGHATLYWYQQILGQGPKLLIQFQNNGVVDDSQLPKDRFSAERLKGVDSTLKIQPAKLEDSAVYLCASSLMSSGNTIYFGEGSWLTVV.

The chain combines TRBV2 with TRBJ2-5; TRBD2 agrees at 10 bases. The CDR3 is 12 residues long. CDR1 and CDR2 (germline): SNHLY, FYNNEI. Germline trimming cut 6 bases from V and 5 bases from J; bases unmatched to any gene: 0. The DNA of the CDR3 is TGTGCCAGCAGAGCGGGAGGGGAGACCCAGTACTTC. This translates into CASRAGGETQYF.

This chain links TRBV6-5 with TRBJ1-1; TRBD1 aligns across 9 bases. The CDR3 totals 13 residues. Germline trimming cut 2 bases from V and 5 bases from J; bases unmatched to any gene: 0. Germline V gene sequence: CDR1 MNHEY, CDR2 SVGAGI. The CDR3 DNA reads as TGTGCCAGCAGTTACGGGACAGGGACTGAAGCTTTCTTT. It is translated as CASSYGTGTEAFF.